The clone carrying this T cell receptor beta chain showed up just a few times. The data belong to a study of T cells after yellow fever vaccination. TCRdb analysed the 5' RACE reads with MiXCR anew, one entry per CDR3 protein. The sample includes around 530,000 distinct CDR3 sequences, approximately 16% of them seen just once. This CDR3 has 16 residues. Trimming at V came to 0 bases and at J to 4 bases, leaving 5 bases not matched to a gene. Germline lookup yields CDR1 LGHDT and CDR2 YNNKEL (reference sequence). The receptor comes from a man younger than 35 who received the YFV17D yellow fever vaccine. Sample: PBMCs, taken 4 to 6 days after the first yellow fever vaccination. The chain is built from TRBV3-1 and TRBJ2-1, with TRBD2 identical over 8 bases. CDR3 sequence (DNA): TGTGCCAGCAGCCAAGAACCGGCGGGGGGTTACAATGAGCAGTTCTTC. Its translation: CASSQEPAGGYNEQFF.